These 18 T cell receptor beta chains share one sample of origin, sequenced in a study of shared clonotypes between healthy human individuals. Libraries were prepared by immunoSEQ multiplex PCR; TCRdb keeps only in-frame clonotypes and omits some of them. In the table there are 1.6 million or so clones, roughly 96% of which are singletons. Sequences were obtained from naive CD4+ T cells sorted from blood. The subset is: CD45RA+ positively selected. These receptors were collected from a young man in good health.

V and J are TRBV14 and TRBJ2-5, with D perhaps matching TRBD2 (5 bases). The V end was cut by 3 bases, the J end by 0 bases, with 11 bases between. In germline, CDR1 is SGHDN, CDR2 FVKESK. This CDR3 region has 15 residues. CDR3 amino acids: CASSHPDWYQETQYF. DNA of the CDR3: TGTGCCAGCAGCCATCCGGACTGGTACCAAGAGACCCAGTACTTC.

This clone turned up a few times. The CDR3 region is CASSSFLGDTEAFF. Written as DNA, the CDR3 is TGTGCCAGCTCATCCTTTTTAGGGGACACTGAAGCTTTCTTT. The J gene is TRBJ1-1, the V gene TRBV18; D is perhaps TRBD1 (5 bases). This CDR3 comprises 14 residues. Germline V gives CDR1 KGHSH, CDR2 LQKENI. The V gene lost 5 bases and the J gene lost 3 bases, with 13 bases spanning the gap.

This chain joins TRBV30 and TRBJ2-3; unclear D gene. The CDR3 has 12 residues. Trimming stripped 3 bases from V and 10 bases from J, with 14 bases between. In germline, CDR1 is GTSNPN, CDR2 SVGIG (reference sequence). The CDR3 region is CAWSPTMLAQYF. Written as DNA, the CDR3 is TGTGCCTGGAGCCCTACTATGCTAGCGCAGTATTTT.

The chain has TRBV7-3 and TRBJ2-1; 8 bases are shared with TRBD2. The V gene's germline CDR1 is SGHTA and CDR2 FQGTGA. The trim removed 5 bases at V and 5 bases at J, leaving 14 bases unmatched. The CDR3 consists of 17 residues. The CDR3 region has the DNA TGTGCCAGCAGCCGCGGGGGGAGGCTAGCGGGCCACAATGAGCAGTTCTTC. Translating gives CASSRGGRLAGHNEQFF. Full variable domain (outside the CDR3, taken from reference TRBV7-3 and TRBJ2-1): GAGVSQTPSNKVTEKGKYVELRCDPISGHTALYWYRQSLGQGPEFLIYFQGTGAADDSGLPNDRFFAVRPEGSVSTLKIQRTERGDSAVYLCASSRGGRLAGHNEQFFGPGTRLTVL.

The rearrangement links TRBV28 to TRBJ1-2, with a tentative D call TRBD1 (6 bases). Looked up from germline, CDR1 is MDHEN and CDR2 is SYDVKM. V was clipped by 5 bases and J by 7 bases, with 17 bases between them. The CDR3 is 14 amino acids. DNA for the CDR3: TGTGCCAGCAGTCTCCAATTGGGGGGCGTTGGCTACACCTTC. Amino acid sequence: CASSLQLGGVGYTF.

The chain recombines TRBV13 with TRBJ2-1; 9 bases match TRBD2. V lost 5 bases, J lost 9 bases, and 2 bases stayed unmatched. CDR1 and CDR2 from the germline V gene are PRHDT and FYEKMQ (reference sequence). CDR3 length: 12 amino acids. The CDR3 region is CASSPSGIEQFF. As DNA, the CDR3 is TGTGCCAGCAGCCCTAGCGGGATTGAGCAGTTCTTC.

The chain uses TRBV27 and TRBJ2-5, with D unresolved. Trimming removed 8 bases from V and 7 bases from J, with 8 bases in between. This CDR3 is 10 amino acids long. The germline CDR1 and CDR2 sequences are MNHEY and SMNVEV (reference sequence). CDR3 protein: CASAPGTQYF. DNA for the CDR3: TGTGCCAGCGCCCCGGGGACCCAGTACTTC.

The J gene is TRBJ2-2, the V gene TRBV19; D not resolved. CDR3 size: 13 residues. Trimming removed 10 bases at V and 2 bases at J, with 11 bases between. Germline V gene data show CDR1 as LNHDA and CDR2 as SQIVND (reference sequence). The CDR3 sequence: CATGTTNTGELFF. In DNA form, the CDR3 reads TGTGCCACCGGAACCACCAACACCGGGGAGCTGTTTTTT.

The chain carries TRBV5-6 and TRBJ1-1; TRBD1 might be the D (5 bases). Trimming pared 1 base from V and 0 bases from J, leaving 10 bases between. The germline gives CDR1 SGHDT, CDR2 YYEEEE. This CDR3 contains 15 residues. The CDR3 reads CASSLRQTLNTEAFF. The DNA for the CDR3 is TGTGCCAGCAGCTTGCGACAGACCTTGAACACTGAAGCTTTCTTT.

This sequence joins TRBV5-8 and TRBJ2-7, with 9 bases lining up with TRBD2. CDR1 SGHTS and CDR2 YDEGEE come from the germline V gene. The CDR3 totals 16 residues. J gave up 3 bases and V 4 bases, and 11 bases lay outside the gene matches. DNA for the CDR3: TGTGCCAGCAGCCAGATAGGGCGGGAGGGCATCTACGAGCAGTACTTC. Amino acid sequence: CASSQIGREGIYEQYF.

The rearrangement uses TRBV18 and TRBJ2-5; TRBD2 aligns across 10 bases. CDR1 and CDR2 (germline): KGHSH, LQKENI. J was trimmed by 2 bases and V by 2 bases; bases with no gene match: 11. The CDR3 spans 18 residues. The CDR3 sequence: CASSPGTSGILGQETQYF. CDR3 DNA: TGTGCCAGCTCACCAGGTACTAGCGGGATCCTAGGACAAGAGACCCAGTACTTC.

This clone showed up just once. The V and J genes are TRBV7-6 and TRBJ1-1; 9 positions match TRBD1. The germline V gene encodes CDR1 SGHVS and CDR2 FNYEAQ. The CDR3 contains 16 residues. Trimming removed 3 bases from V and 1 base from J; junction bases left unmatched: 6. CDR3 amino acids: CASSLGQGVENTEAFF. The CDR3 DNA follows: TGTGCCAGCAGCTTGGGACAGGGCGTCGAGAACACTGAAGCTTTCTTT.

The CDR3 DNA reads as TGTGCCAGCAGCCTCCTTGGAGGGGCGGTGCAAGAGACCCAGTACTTC. Protein product: CASSLLGGAVQETQYF. This chain uses TRBV5-5 with TRBJ2-5; perhaps TRBD2 as D (6 bases). Trimming took off 4 bases at V and 2 bases at J, with 18 bases between the two ends. The germline V gene encodes CDR1 SGHKS and CDR2 YYEKEE (reference sequence). The CDR3 length is 16 residues.

CDR3 DNA sequence: TGCGCCAGCAGCTTGGACGGGATCTCTGGAAACACCATATATTTT. Amino acids: CASSLDGISGNTIYF. J is TRBJ1-3 and V is TRBV5-1, with D unclear. This CDR3 has 15 residues. Germline loops: CDR1 SGHRS, CDR2 YFSETQ. Trimming pared 0 bases from V and 0 bases from J, leaving 7 bases between.

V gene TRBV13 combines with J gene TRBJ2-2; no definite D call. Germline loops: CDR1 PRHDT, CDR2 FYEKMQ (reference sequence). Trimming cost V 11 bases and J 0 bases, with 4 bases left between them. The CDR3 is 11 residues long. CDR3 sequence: CASTNTGELFF. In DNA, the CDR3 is TGTGCCTCCACGAACACCGGGGAGCTGTTTTTT.

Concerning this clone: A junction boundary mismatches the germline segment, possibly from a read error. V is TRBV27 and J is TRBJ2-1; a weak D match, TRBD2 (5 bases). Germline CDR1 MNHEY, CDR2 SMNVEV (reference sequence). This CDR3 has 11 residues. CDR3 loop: CASRRVAFLVF. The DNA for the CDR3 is TGTGCCAGCAGGAGGGTCGCCTTTTTGGTCTTC.

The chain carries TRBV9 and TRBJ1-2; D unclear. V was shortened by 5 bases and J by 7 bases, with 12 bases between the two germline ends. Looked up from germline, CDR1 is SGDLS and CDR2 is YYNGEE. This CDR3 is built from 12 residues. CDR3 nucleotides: TGTGCCAGCAGGGCCGCGGCGGGTGGCTACACCTTC. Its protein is CASRAAAGGYTF.

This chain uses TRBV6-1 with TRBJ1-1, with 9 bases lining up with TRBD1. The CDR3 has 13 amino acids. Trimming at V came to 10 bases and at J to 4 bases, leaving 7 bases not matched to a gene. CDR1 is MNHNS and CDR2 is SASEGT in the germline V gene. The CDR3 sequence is CATGRQGGTEAFF. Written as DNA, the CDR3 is TGTGCCACCGGGCGACAGGGGGGCACTGAAGCTTTCTTT.